The rows below give T cell receptor beta chains drawn from one sample of a study of blood T cells in healthy people across ages. TCRdb re-called the 5' RACE reads through MiXCR, storing one row per CDR3 protein. The sample has about 640,000 distinct CDR3 sequences, roughly 53% seen once; the top ten hold more than 35%. The specimen sequenced was blood. These receptors all stem from a man in his sixties in good health. The CDR3 runs from the conserved cysteine through the conserved F or W. Size is stated for part of the rows, as once, few or many counts, or as a class when the clone is expanded.

TRBJ2-5 | few | TRBV11-1 | CASSLAPETQYF
TRBJ2-4 | . | TRBV18 | CASSPRLAKNIQYF
TRBJ2-1 | . | TRBV5-5 | CASSLVGGTGDNEQFF
TRBJ2-3 | . | TRBV7-2 | CASSYPRTDTQYF
TRBJ2-3 | many | TRBV7-7 | CASSPVGGPTDTQYF
. | few | TRBV6-6 | CASSGGQGTLYEQYF
TRBJ1-4 | . | TRBV15 | CATSNGINEKLFF
TRBJ1-2 | few | TRBV29-1 | CSVEEEDGLIYGYTF
TRBJ1-2 | . | TRBV27 | CASSPSVNYGYTF
TRBJ2-1 | . | TRBV20-1 | CSARTSGTNEQFF
TRBJ2-5 | . | TRBV12-3/TRBV12-4 | CASGRGLAHQETQYF
TRBJ2-7 | . | TRBV20-1 | CSAIWLPNEQYF
TRBJ2-1 | . | TRBV6-1 | CASSEMGEQFF
TRBJ2-1 | . | TRBV20-1 | CSAPLLAGDNEQFF
TRBJ1-4 | . | TRBV28 | CASTLQPATNEKLFF
TRBJ2-3 | . | TRBV28 | CASSFGLAGSYFTDTQYF
TRBJ1-2 | . | TRBV29-1 | CSVGGPGYTF
TRBJ2-1 | few | TRBV7-9 | CASSLAGGINEQFF
TRBJ2-5 | . | TRBV18 | CASGSTETQYF
TRBJ2-1 | few | TRBV10-3 | CAISGGARGYNEQFF
TRBJ2-5 | . | TRBV27 | CASSFFGQESRETQYF
. | . | TRBV5-1 | CASSPPSGAFYNEQYF
TRBJ1-2 | . | TRBV4-1 | CASSQSGPVAGGRITPNYGYTF
TRBJ2-1 | . | TRBV11-2 | CASSLTRYRLSAHNEQFF
TRBJ1-1 | . | TRBV4-2 | CASSHEQGRTEAFF
TRBJ2-2 | . | TRBV4-2 | CASSQGEAHTGELFF
TRBJ2-7 | many | TRBV21-1 | CASSKPFGTGGYEQYF
. | once | TRBV5-1 | CASSFQGAGDEQYF
TRBJ2-5 | . | TRBV29-1 | CSGQPGQGADETQYF
TRBJ2-1 | . | TRBV5-1 | CASSKLAEAYNEQFF
TRBJ1-1 | few | TRBV29-1 | CSVRGGPNTEAFF
TRBJ1-2 | few | TRBV6-5 | CASSPDTRYGYTF
TRBJ2-3 | . | TRBV12-5 | CASGLGSTSTDTQYF
TRBJ1-2 | once | TRBV29-1 | CSVEVHPNYGYTF
TRBJ1-4 | . | TRBV2 | CASTVLRGVQEKLFF
TRBJ2-7 | . | TRBV18 | CASSPPTSGGAYEQYF
TRBJ2-7 | few | TRBV5-1 | CASSVDPYEQYF
TRBJ2-5 | few | TRBV6-1 | CASSELAGGQETQYF
TRBJ2-5 | few | TRBV3-1 | CASSQEGRGSGETQYF
TRBJ2-5 | . | TRBV25-1 | CASSEPGQQKTQYF
TRBJ1-6 | few | TRBV6-5 | CASAGGRGRPLHF
. | . | TRBV12-3/TRBV12-4 | CASSFRGAKETQYF